Listed below are T cell receptor beta chains from one sample, sequenced in a study of cytomegalovirus exposure and HLA in healthy donors. Assay: immunoSEQ multiplex PCR; the TCRdb copy retains only in-frame clones and omits some. The sample holds around 94,000 clones, around 78% seen once. Sequenced material: PBMCs. Receptors originate from a male donor in good health and CMV-seropositive. The CDR3 runs from the conserved cysteine through the conserved F or W. Each record gives: J gene, V gene, D gene, CDR3 length, CDR3 protein. D genes are given only for firm matches.

>TRBJ2-1|TRBV7-7|TRBD2|14
CASSLGGGNNEQFF
>TRBJ1-2|TRBV14|NA|16
CASSQPGGIGLYGYTF
>TRBJ2-2|TRBV4-1|NA|16
CASSEAPTTNTGELFF
>TRBJ2-7|TRBV27|NA|13
CASSFRVSNEQYF
>TRBJ2-1|TRBV5-4|TRBD2|17
CASSRTASGRAYNEQFF
>TRBJ1-6|TRBV4-1|NA|19
CASSQASRAGGTYNSPLHF
>TRBJ2-3|TRBV7-3|TRBD2|16
CASSRYLAGGADTQYF
>TRBJ2-2|TRBV6-4|TRBD1|15
CASSDSVRGIGELFF
>TRBJ1-1|TRBV29-1|NA|17
CSVEKDRSGVLNTEAFF
>TRBJ1-2|TRBV29-1|NA|12
CSVDPGNYGYTF
>TRBJ2-1|TRBV25-1|NA|13
CASTGATLNEQFF
>TRBJ2-7|TRBV18|TRBD1|13
CASSPGTGFEQYF
>TRBJ2-7|TRBV11-1|NA|18
CASSLTIPTGSKTYEQYF
>TRBJ2-1|TRBV5-4|TRBD2|16
CASSQGGGARGNEQFF
>TRBJ2-7|TRBV19|TRBD1|15
CASSISGTGFNEQYF
>TRBJ1-2|TRBV6-5|TRBD1|15
CASRGPGQTNYGYTF
>TRBJ2-7|TRBV7-2|TRBD2|14
CASSPAGGSYEQYF
>TRBJ1-5|TRBV10-3|TRBD1|13
CAISGDRGQPQHF
>TRBJ1-1|TRBV5-4|TRBD1|14
CASSPGTVNTEAFF
>TRBJ2-5|TRBV2|TRBD2|15
CASSDLTSGGETQYF
>TRBJ2-6|TRBV7-9|NA|17
CASSNLGAFSGANVLTF
>TRBJ2-7|TRBV5-5|TRBD2|16
CASSLRSGAISYEQYF
>TRBJ2-1|TRBV28|TRBD1|18
CASSSARLDRGRRNEQFF
>TRBJ2-6|TRBV5-1|NA|18
CASSLGGVLTSGANVLTF
>TRBJ2-7|TRBV30|NA|12
CAWSLSGAEQYF
>TRBJ2-7|TRBV28|NA|12
CASRGGIYEQYF
>TRBJ2-7|TRBV19|TRBD2|16
CASSSLAGAELLEQYF
>TRBJ1-3|TRBV30|NA|16
CAWSITGTVTGNTIYF
>TRBJ2-5|TRBV7-7|TRBD2|17
CASSFGLGQAATETQYF
>TRBJ2-3|TRBV6-6|NA|13
CASSYLAPDTQYF
>TRBJ2-3|TRBV27|TRBD1|17
CASSVSGTGASTDTQYF
>TRBJ1-1|TRBV7-2|NA|16
CASNPRLGGGNTEAFF
>TRBJ1-4|TRBV6-5|TRBD1|16
CASSSLDRGANEKLFF
>TRBJ1-5|TRBV5-6|NA|15
CASSSLRGRDQPQHF
>TRBJ2-3|TRBV28|NA|15
CASGGLGGAGDTQYF
>TRBJ2-5|TRBV4-1|TRBD2|19
CASSQGGLAGPYPQETQYF
>TRBJ1-2|TRBV28|NA|15
CASSSTPDSPYGYTF
>TRBJ2-3|TRBV11-2|TRBD2|18
CASSLRLAGGSFADTQYF
>TRBJ2-7|TRBV2|TRBD2|16
CASMGTSGGSAYEQYF
>TRBJ2-2|TRBV29-1|NA|11
CSAADTGELFF
>TRBJ2-2|TRBV30|TRBD1|13
CASAQGEAGELFF
>TRBJ2-3|TRBV7-9|NA|13
CATSRDNTDTQYF
>TRBJ2-7|TRBV6-5|NA|14
CASSAGGYSYEQYF